This record looks at one T cell receptor (beta chain) sequence and its context. As yet, its antigen is unknown. The entry originates in a study of beta chain features in type 1 diabetes. At the level of the study: Cell yields, gender and age were comparable in patients and healthy donors. Study-wide results and caveats: The naive, central memory and Treg TCRB repertoires showed an apparent similarity that was greater among patients than among healthy donors.

The sequenced template was cDNA made from the entire isolated RNA. Generated by immunoSEQ multiplex PCR, the TCRdb table keeps only in-frame clones and is missing some. The data show 150,000 to 170,000 clones, with less than 9.5% seen just once and 0.55% to 0.75% held by the top ten. Germline V gene lookup returns CDR1 SNHLY and CDR2 FYNNEI. CDR3 length: 12 residues. Trimming left V 9 bases short and J 4 bases short, with 9 bases between. The receptor's source is a man between 18 and 35 years old in good health. Sequencing used central memory CD4+ T cells from blood. The chain has TRBV2 and TRBJ1-4; D unclear. CDR3 nucleotides: TGTGCCAGTTACCTTAGTAATGAAAAACTGTTTTTT. It codes for CASYLSNEKLFF.